This T cell receptor (beta chain) originates from a study of blood T cell repertoires in COVID-19. Across the study: Researchers got acute and convalescent COVID-19 samples from the United States, Italy and Spain.

Germline V lookup: CDR1 MNHEY, CDR2 SMNVEV (reference sequence). V trimming: 1 base; J trimming: 5 bases; junction bases outside the gene matches: 5. The CDR3 length is 15 residues. Some clones are missing from TCRdb's copy, which holds only in-frame ones; the method was immunoSEQ multiplex PCR. The table includes around 230,000 clones, approximately 82% detected once. Either two negative PCRs, clearance, or symptom resolution qualified Cohort 3 donors as recovered. The receptor was isolated from a man aged 35 to 55 who had recovered from COVID-19. Sequencing was performed on PBMCs or T cells enriched from blood (not recorded which). J is TRBJ2-1 and V is TRBV27; 7 bases line up with TRBD2. The DNA of the CDR3 is TGTGCCAGCAGTTTATTGGCTAGCGGCCACAATGAGCAGTTCTTC. Its translation: CASSLLASGHNEQFF.